This T cell receptor beta chain was retrieved from a study of technical replicates of blood from four donors. The J segment lost 1 base and the V segment lost 8 bases, leaving 5 bases of the junction unmatched. Germline CDR1 and CDR2: WSHSY and SAAADI. This CDR3 is 14 amino acids long. Data came from immunoSEQ multiplex PCR; TCRdb stores just in-frame clones and leaves some out. The sample includes approximately 75,000 clones, nearly 97% seen only once; the top ten take about 0.37%. Sequenced input: T cells isolated from PBMCs. This rearrangement joins TRBV10-2 to TRBJ2-7, with TRBD2 matching over 10 bases. The source of this sequence is a human donor in good health. CDR3 loop: CASGLAGVSYEQYF. The CDR3 nucleotides are TGCGCCAGCGGTCTAGCGGGAGTTTCCTACGAGCAGTACTTC.